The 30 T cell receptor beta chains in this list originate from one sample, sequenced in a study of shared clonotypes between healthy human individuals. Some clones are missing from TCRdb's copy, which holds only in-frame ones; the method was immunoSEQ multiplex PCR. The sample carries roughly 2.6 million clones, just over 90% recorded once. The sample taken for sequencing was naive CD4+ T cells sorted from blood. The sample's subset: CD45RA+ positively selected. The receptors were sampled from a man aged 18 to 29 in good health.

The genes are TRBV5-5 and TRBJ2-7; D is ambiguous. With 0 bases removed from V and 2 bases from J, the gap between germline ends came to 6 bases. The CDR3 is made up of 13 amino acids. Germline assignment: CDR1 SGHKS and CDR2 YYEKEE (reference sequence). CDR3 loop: CASSLVSTYEQYF. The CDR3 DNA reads TGTGCCAGCAGCTTGGTTTCTACCTACGAGCAGTACTTC.

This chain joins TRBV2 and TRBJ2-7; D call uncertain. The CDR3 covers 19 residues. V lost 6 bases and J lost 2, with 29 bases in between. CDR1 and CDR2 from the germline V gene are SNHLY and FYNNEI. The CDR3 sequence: CASSGPLLNPDPITYEQYF. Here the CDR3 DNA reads TGTGCCAGCAGCGGACCCCTACTTAACCCCGATCCTATTACCTACGAGCAGTACTTC. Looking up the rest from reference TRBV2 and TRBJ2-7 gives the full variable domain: EPEVTQTPSHQVTQMGQEVILRCVPISNHLYFYWYRQILGQKVEFLVSFYNNEISEKSEIFDDQFSVERPDGSNFTLKIRSTKLEDSAMYFCASSGPLLNPDPITYEQYFGPGTRLTVT.

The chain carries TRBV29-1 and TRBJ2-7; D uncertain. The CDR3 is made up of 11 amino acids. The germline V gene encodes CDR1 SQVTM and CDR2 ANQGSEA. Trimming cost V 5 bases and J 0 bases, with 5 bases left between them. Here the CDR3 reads CSVINSYEQYF. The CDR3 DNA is TGCAGCGTTATAAACTCCTACGAGCAGTACTTC.

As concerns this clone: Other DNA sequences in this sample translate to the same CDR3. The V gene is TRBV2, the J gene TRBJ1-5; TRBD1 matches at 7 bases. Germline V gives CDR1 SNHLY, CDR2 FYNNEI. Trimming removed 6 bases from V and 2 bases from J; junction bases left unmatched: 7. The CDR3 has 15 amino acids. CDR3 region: CASRGDRAGNQPQHF. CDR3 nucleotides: TGTGCCAGCAGGGGCGACAGGGCTGGCAATCAGCCCCAGCATTTT.

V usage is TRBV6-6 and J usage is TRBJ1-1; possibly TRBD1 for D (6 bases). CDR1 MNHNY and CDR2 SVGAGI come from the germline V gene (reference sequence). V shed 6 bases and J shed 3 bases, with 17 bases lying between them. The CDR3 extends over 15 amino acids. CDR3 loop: CASSRAQGQHTEAFF. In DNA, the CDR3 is TGTGCCAGCAGCCGAGCCCAGGGGCAGCACACTGAAGCTTTCTTT.

The CDR3: CASSIAGGTLGVNNEQFF. The CDR3 DNA is TGTGCTAGTAGCATAGCGGGGGGAACATTAGGGGTTAACAATGAGCAGTTCTTC. This sequence joins TRBV12-5 and TRBJ2-1, with TRBD2 matching 10 bases. Germline-derived CDR1 and CDR2 are LGHNT and FRNRAP. The junction had 18 bases not matched to a gene; V was cut back by 8 bases and J by 5 bases. This CDR3 comprises 18 residues.

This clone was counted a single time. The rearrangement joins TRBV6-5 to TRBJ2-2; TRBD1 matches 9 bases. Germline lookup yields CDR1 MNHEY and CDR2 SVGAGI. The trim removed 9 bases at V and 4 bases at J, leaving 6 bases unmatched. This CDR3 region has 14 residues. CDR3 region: CASGRDRATGELFF. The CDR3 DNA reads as TGTGCCAGTGGGAGGGACAGGGCCACCGGGGAGCTGTTTTTT.

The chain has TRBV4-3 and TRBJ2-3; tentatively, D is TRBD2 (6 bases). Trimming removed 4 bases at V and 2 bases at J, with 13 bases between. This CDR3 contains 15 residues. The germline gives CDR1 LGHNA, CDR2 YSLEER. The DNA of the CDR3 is TGCGCCAGCAGCCGGGAGACTAGGACCACAGATACGCAGTATTTT. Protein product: CASSRETRTTDTQYF.

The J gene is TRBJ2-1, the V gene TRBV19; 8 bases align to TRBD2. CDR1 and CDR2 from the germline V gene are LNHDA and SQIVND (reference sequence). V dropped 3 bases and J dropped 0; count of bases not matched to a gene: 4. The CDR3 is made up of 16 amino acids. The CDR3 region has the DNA TGTGCCAGTAGTATGCTGAGCGGGAGCTCCTACAATGAGCAGTTCTTC. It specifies CASSMLSGSSYNEQFF.

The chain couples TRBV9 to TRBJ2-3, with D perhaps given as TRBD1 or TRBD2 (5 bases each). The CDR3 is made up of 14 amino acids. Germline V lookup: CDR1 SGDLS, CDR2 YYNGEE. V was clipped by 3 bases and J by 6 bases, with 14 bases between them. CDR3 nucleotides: TGTGCCAGCAGCGACTGGGGGAGTAAGGATACGCAGTATTTT. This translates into CASSDWGSKDTQYF.

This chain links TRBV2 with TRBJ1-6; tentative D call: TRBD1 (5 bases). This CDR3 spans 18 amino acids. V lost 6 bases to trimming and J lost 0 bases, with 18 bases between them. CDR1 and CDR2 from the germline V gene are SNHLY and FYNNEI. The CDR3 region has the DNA TGTGCCAGCAGCATTACAGTGGGGGAAAGCTCCTATAATTCACCCCTCCACTTT. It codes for CASSITVGESSYNSPLHF.

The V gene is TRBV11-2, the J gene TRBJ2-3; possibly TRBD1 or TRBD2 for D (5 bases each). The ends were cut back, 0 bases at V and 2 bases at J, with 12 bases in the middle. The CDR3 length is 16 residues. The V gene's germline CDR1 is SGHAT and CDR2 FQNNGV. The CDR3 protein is CASSLDTRGYTDTQYF. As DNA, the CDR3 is TGTGCCAGCAGCTTAGATACGAGGGGATACACAGATACGCAGTATTTT.

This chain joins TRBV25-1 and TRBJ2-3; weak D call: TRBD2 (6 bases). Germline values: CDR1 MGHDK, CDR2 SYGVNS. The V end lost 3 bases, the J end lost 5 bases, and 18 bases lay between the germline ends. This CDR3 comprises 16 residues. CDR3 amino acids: CASSEFGRGMVDTQYF. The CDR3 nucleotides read TGTGCCAGCAGTGAGTTTGGTCGGGGGATGGTAGATACGCAGTATTTT.

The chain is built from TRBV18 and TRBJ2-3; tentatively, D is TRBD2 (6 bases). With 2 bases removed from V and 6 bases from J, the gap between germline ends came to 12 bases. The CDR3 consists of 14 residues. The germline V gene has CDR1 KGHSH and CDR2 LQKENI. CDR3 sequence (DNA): TGTGCCAGCTCACCAGTTTTGGGGGGTGATACGCAGTATTTT. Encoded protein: CASSPVLGGDTQYF.

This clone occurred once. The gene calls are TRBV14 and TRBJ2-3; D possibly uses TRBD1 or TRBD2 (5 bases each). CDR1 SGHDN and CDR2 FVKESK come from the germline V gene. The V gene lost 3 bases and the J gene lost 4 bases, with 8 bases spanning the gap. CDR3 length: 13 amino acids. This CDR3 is CASSQWDADTQYF. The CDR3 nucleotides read TGTGCCAGCAGCCAGTGGGACGCAGATACGCAGTATTTT.

The CDR3 loop reads CASSPREKSEQFF. CDR3 DNA sequence: TGTGCCAGCTCACCCCGGGAGAAAAGTGAGCAGTTCTTC. The chain uses TRBV18 and TRBJ2-1; D is possibly TRBD2 (6 bases). Germline CDR1 KGHSH, CDR2 LQKENI. The CDR3 totals 13 residues. V was shortened by 3 bases and J by 9 bases, with 12 bases between the two germline ends.

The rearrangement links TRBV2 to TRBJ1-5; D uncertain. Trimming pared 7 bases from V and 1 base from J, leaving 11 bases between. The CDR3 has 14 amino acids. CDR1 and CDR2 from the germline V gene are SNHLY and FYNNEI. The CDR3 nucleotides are TGTGCCAGCATCCTCGACGGAAGCAATCAGCCCCAGCATTTT. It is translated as CASILDGSNQPQHF.

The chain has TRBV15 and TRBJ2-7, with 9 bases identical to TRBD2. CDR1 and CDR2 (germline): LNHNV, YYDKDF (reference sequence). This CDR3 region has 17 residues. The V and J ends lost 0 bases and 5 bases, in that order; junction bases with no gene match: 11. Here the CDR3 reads CATSRDRGSSGVHEQYF. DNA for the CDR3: TGTGCCACCAGCAGAGATAGAGGGTCTAGCGGGGTCCACGAGCAGTACTTC.

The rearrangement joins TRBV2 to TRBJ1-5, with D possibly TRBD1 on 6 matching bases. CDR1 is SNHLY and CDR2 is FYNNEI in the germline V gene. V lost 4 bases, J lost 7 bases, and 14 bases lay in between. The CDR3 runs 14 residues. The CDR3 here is CASSGRGGRQPQHF. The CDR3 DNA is TGTGCCAGCAGTGGGAGGGGGGGCAGACAGCCCCAGCATTTT.

The CDR3 reads CASPRDSGNTIYF. CDR3 coding DNA: TGTGCCAGCCCGCGGGACTCTGGAAACACCATATATTTT. J is TRBJ1-3 and V is TRBV11-2; D remains unclear. The CDR3 sequence is 13 residues long. Germline V gives CDR1 SGHAT, CDR2 FQNNGV. The V end lost 8 bases, the J end lost 0 bases, and 8 bases lay between the germline ends. Full variable domain (rest looked up from reference TRBV11-2 and TRBJ1-3): EAGVAQSPRYKIIEKRQSVAFWCNPISGHATLYWYQQILGQGPKLLIQFQNNGVVDDSQLPKDRFSAERLKGVDSTLKIQPAKLEDSAVYLCASPRDSGNTIYFGEGSWLTVV.

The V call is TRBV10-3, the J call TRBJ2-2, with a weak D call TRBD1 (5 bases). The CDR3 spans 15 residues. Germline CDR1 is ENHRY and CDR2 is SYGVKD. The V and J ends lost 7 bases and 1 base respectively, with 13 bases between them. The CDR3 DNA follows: TGTGCCATCAAAGTGGGCAGGGAGAACACCGGGGAGCTGTTTTTT. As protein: CAIKVGRENTGELFF.

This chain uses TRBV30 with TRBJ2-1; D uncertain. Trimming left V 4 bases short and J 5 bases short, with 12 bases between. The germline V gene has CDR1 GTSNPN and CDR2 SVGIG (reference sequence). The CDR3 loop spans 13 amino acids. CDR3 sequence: CAWNQPSDNEQFF. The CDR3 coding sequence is TGTGCCTGGAACCAGCCTTCGGACAATGAGCAGTTCTTC. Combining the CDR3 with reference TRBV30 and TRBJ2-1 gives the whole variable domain SQTIHQWPATLVQPVGSPLSLECTVEGTSNPNLYWYRQAAGRGLQLLFYSVGIGQISSEVPQNLSASRPQDRQFILSSKKLLLSDSGFYLCAWNQPSDNEQFFGPGTRLTVL.

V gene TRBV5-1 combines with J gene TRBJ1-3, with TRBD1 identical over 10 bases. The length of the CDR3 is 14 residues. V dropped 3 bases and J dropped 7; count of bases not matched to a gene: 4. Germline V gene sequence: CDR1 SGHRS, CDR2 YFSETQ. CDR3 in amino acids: CASSSGQGSNTIYF. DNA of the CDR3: TGCGCCAGCAGCTCGGGACAGGGGTCCAACACCATATATTTT.

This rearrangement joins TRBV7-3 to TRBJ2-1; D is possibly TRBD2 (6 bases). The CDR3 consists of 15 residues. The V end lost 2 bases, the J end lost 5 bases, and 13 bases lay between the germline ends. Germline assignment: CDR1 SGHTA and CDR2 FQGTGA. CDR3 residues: CASSLVSGLNNEQFF. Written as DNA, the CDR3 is TGTGCCAGCAGCTTAGTTAGCGGACTTAACAATGAGCAGTTCTTC.

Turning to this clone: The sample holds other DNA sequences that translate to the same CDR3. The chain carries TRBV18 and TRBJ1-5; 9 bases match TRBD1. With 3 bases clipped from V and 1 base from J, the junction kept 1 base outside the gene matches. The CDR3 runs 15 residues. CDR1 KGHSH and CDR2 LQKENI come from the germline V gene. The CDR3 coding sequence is TGTGCCAGCTCACCGACAGGGGGAAGCAATCAGCCCCAGCATTTT. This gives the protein CASSPTGGSNQPQHF.

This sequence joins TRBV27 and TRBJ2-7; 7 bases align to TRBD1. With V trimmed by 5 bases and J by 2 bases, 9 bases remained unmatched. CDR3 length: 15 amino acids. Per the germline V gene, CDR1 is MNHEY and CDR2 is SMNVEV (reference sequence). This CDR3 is CASSAATGAPYEQYF. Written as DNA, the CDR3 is TGTGCCAGCAGTGCCGCCACAGGGGCGCCCTACGAGCAGTACTTC.

As DNA, the CDR3 is TGTGCCAGCAGCTTAGATGGGAGACAGGGTACCCCCTACAATGAGCAGTTCTTC. Translated, it gives CASSLDGRQGTPYNEQFF. The chain recombines TRBV7-6 with TRBJ2-1; 7 bases align to TRBD1. Germline V gives CDR1 SGHVS, CDR2 FNYEAQ. This CDR3 has 18 residues. V lost 1 base and J lost 2; bases outside the gene matches: 11.

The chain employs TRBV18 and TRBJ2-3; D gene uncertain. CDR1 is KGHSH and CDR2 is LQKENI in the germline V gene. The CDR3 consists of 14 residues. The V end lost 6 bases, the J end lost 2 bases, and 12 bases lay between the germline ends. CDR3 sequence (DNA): TGTGCCAGCTCCCTATCGGATTCCACAGATACGCAGTATTTT. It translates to CASSLSDSTDTQYF.

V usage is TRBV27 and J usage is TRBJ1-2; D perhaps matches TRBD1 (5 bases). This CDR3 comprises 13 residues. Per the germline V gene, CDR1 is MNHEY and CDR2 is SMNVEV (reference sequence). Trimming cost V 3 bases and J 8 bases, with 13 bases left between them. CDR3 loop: CASSLRGIIGYTF. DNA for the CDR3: TGTGCCAGCAGTTTGAGGGGAATAATCGGCTACACCTTC.

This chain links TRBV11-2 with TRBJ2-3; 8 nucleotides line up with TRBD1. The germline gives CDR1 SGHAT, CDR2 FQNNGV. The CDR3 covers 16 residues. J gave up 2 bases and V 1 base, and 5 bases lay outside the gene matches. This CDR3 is CASSLARTGFTDTQYF. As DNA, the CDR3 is TGTGCCAGCAGCTTAGCGAGGACAGGGTTCACAGATACGCAGTATTTT.